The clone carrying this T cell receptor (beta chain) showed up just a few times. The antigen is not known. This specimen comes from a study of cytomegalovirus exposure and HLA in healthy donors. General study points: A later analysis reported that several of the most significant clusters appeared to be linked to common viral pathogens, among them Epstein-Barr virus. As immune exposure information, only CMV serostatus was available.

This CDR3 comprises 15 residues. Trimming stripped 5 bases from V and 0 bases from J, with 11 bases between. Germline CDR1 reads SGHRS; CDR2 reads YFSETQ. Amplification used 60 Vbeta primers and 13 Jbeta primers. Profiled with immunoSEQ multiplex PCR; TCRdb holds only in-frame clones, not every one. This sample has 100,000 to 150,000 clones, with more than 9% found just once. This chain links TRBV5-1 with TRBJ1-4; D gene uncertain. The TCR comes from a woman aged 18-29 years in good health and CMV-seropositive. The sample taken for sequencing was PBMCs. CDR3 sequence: CASREVTATNEKLFF. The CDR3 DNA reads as TGCGCCAGCAGGGAGGTAACTGCAACTAATGAAAAACTGTTTTTT.